This passage covers 2 T cell receptor beta chains from one sample sequenced in a study of CD8 T cell repertoires and HIV-1 epitope variants. These TCRs' antigens remain unknown. TCRdb's table, derived via immunoSEQ multiplex PCR, lists solely in-frame clones and lacks some. The sample has about 5,700 clones, about 65% seen once. Material for sequencing was cultured CD8+ T cells derived from PBMCs. The source of these receptors is a male donor with HIV.

The chain combines TRBV5-4 with TRBJ2-2, with TRBD1 matching 12 bases. J lost 7 bases, V lost 3 bases, and 7 bases had no gene match. Germline V gene lookup returns CDR1 SGHNT and CDR2 YYREEE (reference sequence). The length of the CDR3 is 16 residues. The CDR3 reads CASSSVGTGGDGELFF. CDR3 in DNA: TGTGCCAGCAGCTCCGTCGGGACAGGGGGCGACGGGGAGCTGTTTTTT. Using reference TRBV5-4 and TRBJ2-2 for the parts outside the CDR3, the full variable domain is ETGVTQSPTHLIKTRGQQVTLRCSSQSGHNTVSWYQQALGQGPQFIFQYYREEENGRGNFPPRFSGLQFPNYSSELNVNALELDDSALYLCASSSVGTGGDGELFFGEGSRLTVL.

The chain is built from TRBV14 and TRBJ1-2; D not resolved. This CDR3 region has 14 residues. The ends were cut back, 2 bases at V and 4 bases at J, with 11 bases in the middle. Germline CDR1 reads SGHDN; CDR2 reads FVKESK. This chain's CDR3 is CASSQRTDFYGYTF. CDR3 in DNA: TGTGCCAGCAGCCAAAGGACGGATTTCTATGGCTACACCTTC.